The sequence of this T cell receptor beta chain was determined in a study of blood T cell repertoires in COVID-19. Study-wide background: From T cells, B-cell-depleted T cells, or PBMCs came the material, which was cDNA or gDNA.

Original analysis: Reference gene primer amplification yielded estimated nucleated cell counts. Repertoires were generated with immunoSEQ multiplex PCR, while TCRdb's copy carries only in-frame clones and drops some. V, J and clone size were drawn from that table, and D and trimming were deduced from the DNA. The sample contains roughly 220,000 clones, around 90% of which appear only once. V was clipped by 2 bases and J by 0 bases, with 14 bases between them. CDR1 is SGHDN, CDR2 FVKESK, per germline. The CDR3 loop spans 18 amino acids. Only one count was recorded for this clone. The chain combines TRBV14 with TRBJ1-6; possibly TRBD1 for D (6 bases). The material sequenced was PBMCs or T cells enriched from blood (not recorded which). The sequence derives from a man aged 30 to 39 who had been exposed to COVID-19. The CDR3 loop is CASSQHGGRSSYNSPLHF. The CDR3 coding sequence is TGTGCCAGCAGCCAACATGGGGGCCGGAGCTCCTATAATTCACCCCTCCACTTT.